In its sample, the clone carrying this T cell receptor (beta chain) was seen many times. TCRdb called the 5' RACE reads again in MiXCR, with one record for every CDR3 protein. The repertoire holds 70,000 to 95,000 distinct CDR3 sequences, around 9.9% seen once, with 4.5% to 5% in the top ten. This specimen belongs to a study of early T cells in non-severe SARS-CoV-2 infection. Study at large: Alpha and beta chains were unpaired, from unsorted whole-blood bulk RNA.

The junction had 7 bases not matched to a gene; V was cut back by 3 bases and J by 7 bases. This CDR3 is built from 15 residues. The chain is built from TRBV12-3 or TRBV12-4 and TRBJ1-4, with 8 bases that match TRBD1. This TCR was recovered from an adult who was a healthcare worker with PCR-confirmed SARS-CoV-2 infection or an uninfected control (not recorded which). The specimen was whole blood. CDR3 DNA: TGTGCCAGCAGTTTGGCGACAGGGGCGGCTGAAAAACTGTTTTTT. It encodes CASSLATGAAEKLFF.